A selection of T cell receptor beta chains follows, all from one sample in a study of T cell repertoires in cytomegalovirus infection. TCRdb called the reads again in MiXCR, with one record for every CDR3 protein. The sample lists approximately 630,000 distinct CDR3 sequences, 20% to 25% occurring once. The specimen sequenced was CD8+ T cells from PBMCs. These receptors were taken from a human donor in good health (CMV status not recorded). Some clones in this sample may be carry-over from other donors' samples. Both conserved end residues are trimmed from each CDR3. The listing skips clone size in some rows; elsewhere it reads once, few, many or a size class.

J: TRBJ2-2
V: TRBV7-3
size: many
length: 13
CDR3: ASSLTGPFTGELF

J: TRBJ1-6
V: TRBV15
size: few
length: 13
CDR3: ATSRDRRSNSPLH

J: TRBJ2-1
V: TRBV29-1
size: .
length: 15
CDR3: SVEGEQGLAGHNEQF

J: TRBJ2-5
V: TRBV12-3/TRBV12-4
size: .
length: 13
CDR3: ASSLRWGAQETQY

J: TRBJ1-4
V: TRBV6-6
size: few
length: 13
CDR3: ASSDTGGSNEKLF

J: TRBJ2-1
V: TRBV27
size: few
length: 13
CDR3: ASIGPTRGEDEQF

J: TRBJ2-1
V: TRBV7-9
size: few
length: 11
CDR3: AIASSSYNEQF

J: TRBJ2-5
V: TRBV15
size: .
length: 13
CDR3: ATPSDRGPPETQY

J: TRBJ1-5
V: TRBV6-2/TRBV6-3
size: .
length: 16
CDR3: ASSYSKSMGQSNQPQH

J: TRBJ1-2
V: TRBV6-2/TRBV6-3
size: many
length: 12
CDR3: ASSYSNRNYGYT

J: TRBJ1-2
V: TRBV6-5
size: .
length: 13
CDR3: ASSYSRDLNYGYT

J: TRBJ2-7
V: TRBV7-2
size: many
length: 9
CDR3: ASSSGWEQY

J: TRBJ1-1
V: TRBV12-3/TRBV12-4
size: many
length: 13
CDR3: ASSLATTSRSEAF

J: TRBJ2-3
V: TRBV27
size: few
length: 10
CDR3: ASGWGADTQY

J: TRBJ2-5
V: TRBV7-8
size: many
length: 13
CDR3: ASSFKRGVQETQY

J: TRBJ1-1
V: TRBV6-2/TRBV6-3
size: few
length: 11
CDR3: ASSFPQNTEAF

J: TRBJ2-1
V: TRBV19
size: many
length: 13
CDR3: ASSGMAGGTNEQF

J: TRBJ2-5
V: TRBV28
size: many
length: 16
CDR3: ASSLGLAGAIRLETQY

J: TRBJ1-1
V: TRBV29-1
size: few
length: 12
CDR3: SVEGDRGSTEAF

J: TRBJ2-5
V: TRBV19
size: .
length: 13
CDR3: ASSPWDSAQETQY

J: TRBJ1-1
V: TRBV7-2
size: many
length: 13
CDR3: ASSLTLGRRTEAF

J: TRBJ1-6
V: TRBV2
size: once
length: 16
CDR3: ASSVFVGLSSYNSPLH

J: TRBJ2-5
V: TRBV7-9
size: few
length: 13
CDR3: ASSAGQGISETQY

J: TRBJ1-1
V: TRBV29-1
size: .
length: 9
CDR3: SYLSLREAF

J: TRBJ2-7
V: TRBV7-2
size: .
length: 17
CDR3: ASSLTPERLAGGFTEQY

J: TRBJ2-7
V: TRBV7-2
size: many
length: 11
CDR3: ASSFPGIREQY

J: TRBJ2-1
V: TRBV9
size: .
length: 15
CDR3: ASSYYGLAGRGNEQF

J: TRBJ2-2
V: TRBV10-3
size: .
length: 12
CDR3: AIRTDRGTGELF

J: TRBJ2-5
V: TRBV7-3
size: .
length: 15
CDR3: ASSQYVGTRGQETQY

J: TRBJ2-7
V: TRBV2
size: .
length: 14
CDR3: ASSEETGQISYEQY

J: TRBJ2-1
V: TRBV4-1
size: .
length: 12
CDR3: ASSQATNYNEQF

J: TRBJ2-3
V: TRBV28
size: .
length: 14
CDR3: AHRGGFGGAQDTQY

J: TRBJ2-1
V: TRBV6-5
size: .
length: 13
CDR3: ASSLTGPPIDEQF

J: TRBJ2-3
V: TRBV7-9
size: few
length: 12
CDR3: ASSRRAAGDTQY

J: TRBJ2-3
V: TRBV9
size: .
length: 13
CDR3: ASSGTETVRSTQY

J: TRBJ2-2
V: TRBV5-4
size: once
length: 14
CDR3: ASSSEVGGDTGELF

J: TRBJ1-6
V: TRBV6-1
size: .
length: 14
CDR3: ASSGDRSSYNSPLH